Here is one T cell receptor beta chain with its context. Its antigen remains unidentified. This sample is part of a study of shared clonotypes between healthy human individuals. Repertoires were generated with immunoSEQ multiplex PCR, while TCRdb's copy carries only in-frame clones and drops some. The sample records roughly 2,500,000 clones, 93% being singletons. Regarding the study as a whole: What rarefaction showed was incomplete sorted-subset sequencing despite large depth.

Trimming cost V 4 bases and J 4 bases; bases outside gene matches: 14. The length of the CDR3 is 16 residues. Germline values: CDR1 GTSNPN, CDR2 SVGIG (reference sequence). Sequencing was done on a sample of naive CD4+ T cells from PBMCs. Subset meaning: CD45RA+ positively selected. J is TRBJ2-5 and V is TRBV30, with TRBD2 matching 8 bases. The receptor was derived from a young man in good health. Some clones in this sample may be carry-over from other donors' samples. The CDR3 nucleotides read TGTGCCTGGACCCTCAGGCTAGCGGGCGTAGGAGAGACCCAGTACTTC. Amino acid sequence: CAWTLRLAGVGETQYF. The entire variable domain, with the rest obtained from reference TRBV30 and TRBJ2-5, is as follows: SQTIHQWPATLVQPVGSPLSLECTVEGTSNPNLYWYRQAAGRGLQLLFYSVGIGQISSEVPQNLSASRPQDRQFILSSKKLLLSDSGFYLCAWTLRLAGVGETQYFGPGTRLLVL.